This passage covers 18 T cell receptor beta chains from one sample sequenced in a study of blood T cells in healthy people across ages. For the second PCR, which ran for about 6 to 11 cycles, a sample-barcoded 5' primer and a J-beta primer mix were used. TCRdb analysed the 5' RACE reads with MiXCR anew, one entry per CDR3 protein. The sample shows about 1,400,000 distinct CDR3 sequences, around 42% of them seen only once. Sample: blood. These receptors originate from a woman younger than 30 in good health.

Concerning this clonotype: A much larger clone sits a single nucleotide away, making a read error possible. The chain carries TRBV12-3 or TRBV12-4 and TRBJ1-2, with D hard to call. Trimming cost V 0 bases and J 7 bases, with 3 bases left between them. The CDR3 extends over 11 amino acids. CDR3 protein: CASSLASGYTF. The DNA of the CDR3 is TGTGCCAGCAGTTTAGCGAGTGGCTACACCTTC.

The J gene is TRBJ1-5, the V gene TRBV27; D gene unclear. CDR3 length: 14 residues. CDR1 is MNHEY and CDR2 is SMNVEV in the germline V gene (reference sequence). Trimming removed 6 bases from V and 5 bases from J, with 14 bases in between. The CDR3 sequence is CASSALKGDQPQHF. CDR3 nucleotide sequence: TGTGCCAGCAGCGCCCTCAAGGGAGATCAGCCCCAGCATTTT.

The table lists this clonotype with a few counts. The chain links TRBV7-9 to TRBJ2-5, with 8 bases that match TRBD2. V dropped 0 bases and J dropped 5; count of bases not matched to a gene: 5. The CDR3 contains 15 residues. The germline CDR1 and CDR2 sequences are SEHNR and FQNEAQ (reference sequence). The DNA for the CDR3 is TGTGCCAGCAGCTTAGCGGGACTAGTGTCGGAGACCCAGTACTTC. Encoded protein: CASSLAGLVSETQYF.

Regarding this clonotype: Given a much more abundant clone one base away, this may be a read error. This chain uses TRBV7-9 with TRBJ2-5; D is unresolved. This CDR3 has 14 residues. CDR1 is SEHNR, CDR2 FQNEAQ, per germline (reference sequence). The CDR3 spells CANSFPSGQETQYF. The CDR3 DNA is TGTGCCAACAGCTTCCCGAGTGGCCAAGAGACCCAGTACTTC.

V is TRBV20-1 and J is TRBJ2-7; 10 bases match TRBD2. This CDR3 has 15 amino acids. With V trimmed by 0 bases and J by 2 bases, 4 bases remained unmatched. CDR1 DFQATT and CDR2 SNEGSKA come from the germline V gene (reference sequence). The CDR3, as DNA: TGCAGTGCTAGAGATCCAGCGGGAGGGCCCTACGAGCAGTACTTC. Its translation: CSARDPAGGPYEQYF.

This clonotype has a handful of counts. The CDR3 region has the DNA TGCAGTGCTAGCGGGGGGATCGCAGATACGCAGTATTTT. As protein: CSASGGIADTQYF. The rearrangement uses TRBV20-1 and TRBJ2-3; 7 nucleotides line up with TRBD2. This CDR3 is 13 amino acids long. The J segment lost 4 bases and the V segment lost 3 bases, leaving 4 bases of the junction unmatched. Germline CDR1 is DFQATT and CDR2 is SNEGSKA (reference sequence).

The V call is TRBV18, the J call TRBJ2-3, with unresolved D. Trimming removed 2 bases from V and 5 bases from J, with 5 bases in between. The CDR3 totals 12 residues. CDR1 KGHSH and CDR2 LQKENI come from the germline V gene. The CDR3 protein is CASSPLKDTQYF. CDR3 sequence (DNA): TGTGCCAGCTCACCATTGAAAGATACGCAGTATTTT.

A few counts support this clonotype. This chain uses TRBV25-1 with TRBJ2-2; 11 bases agree with TRBD1. The length of the CDR3 is 16 residues. The junction had 5 bases not matched to a gene; V was cut back by 4 bases and J by 4 bases. The germline V gene encodes CDR1 MGHDK and CDR2 SYGVNS. CDR3 in amino acids: CASSGSGTGGTGELFF. CDR3 DNA sequence: TGTGCCAGCAGTGGATCTGGGACAGGGGGCACCGGGGAGCTGTTTTTT.

The chain joins TRBV6-5 to TRBJ1-1; weak D call: TRBD1 (5 bases). V was cut by 8 bases and J by 8 bases, with 9 bases left in between. CDR3 length: 10 residues. CDR1 is MNHEY and CDR2 is SVGAGI in the germline V gene. The CDR3 nucleotides read TGTGCCAGCGGGAGGGGAGAAGCTTTCTTT. It encodes CASGRGEAFF.

This clonotype came up many times. This chain uses TRBV12-3 or TRBV12-4 with TRBJ2-7, with D unclear. V was pared by 3 bases and J by 6 bases, with 21 bases between. The CDR3 runs to 16 residues. In nucleotides, the CDR3 is TGTGCCAGCAGTTTTGGCATCGCCCCCAACATGGGCGAGCAGTACTTC. Protein sequence: CASSFGIAPNMGEQYF.

CDR3 residues: CASSETGSGRAWETQYF. The CDR3 coding sequence is TGTGCCAGCAGTGAAACAGGTAGCGGGAGGGCCTGGGAGACCCAGTACTTC. The rearrangement joins TRBV6-1 to TRBJ2-5; 11 positions match TRBD2. Trimming cost V 2 bases and J 5 bases; bases outside gene matches: 10. CDR1 MNHNS and CDR2 SASEGT come from the germline V gene. There are 17 residues in the CDR3.

The chain couples TRBV5-1 to TRBJ2-5; TRBD2 aligns across 10 bases. With 4 bases clipped from V and 2 bases from J, the junction kept 5 bases outside the gene matches. The germline V gene has CDR1 SGHRS and CDR2 YFSETQ. CDR3 size: 15 residues. This CDR3 reads CASSPKTSGQETQYF. The CDR3 DNA reads as TGCGCCAGCAGCCCAAAGACTAGCGGGCAAGAGACCCAGTACTTC. The entire variable domain, with the rest obtained from reference TRBV5-1 and TRBJ2-5, is as follows: KAGVTQTPRYLIKTRGQQVTLSCSPISGHRSVSWYQQTPGQGLQFLFEYFSETQRNKGNFPGRFSGRQFSNSRSEMNVSTLELGDSALYLCASSPKTSGQETQYFGPGTRLLVL.

V gene TRBV21-1 combines with J gene TRBJ2-3. TRBV21-1 is reported as a pseudogene. This CDR3 is 13 amino acids long. CDR3 coding DNA: TGTGCCAGCAGCAAATCAATGACGTATCCGCAGTATTTT. Its translation: CASSKSMTYPQYF.

There are a few counts of this clonotype. The gene calls are TRBV5-1 and TRBJ2-7, with 7 bases that match TRBD1. The junction had 9 bases not matched to a gene; V was cut back by 3 bases and J by 0 bases. The CDR3 contains 16 residues. Germline V gene data show CDR1 as SGHRS and CDR2 as YFSETQ. DNA of the CDR3: TGCGCCAGCAGCTGGGGACAGTTACCGAGCTCCTACGAGCAGTACTTC. Translating gives CASSWGQLPSSYEQYF.

The rearrangement joins TRBV27 to TRBJ2-7; D perhaps matches TRBD1 (5 bases). Per the germline V gene, CDR1 is MNHEY and CDR2 is SMNVEV (reference sequence). V was pared by 8 bases and J by 0 bases, with 17 bases between. The CDR3 covers 15 residues. The CDR3 loop is CASSLRQGTSYEQYF. In DNA, the CDR3 is TGTGCCAGCTCTTTGAGGCAGGGCACCTCCTACGAGCAGTACTTC.

The genes are TRBV20-1 and TRBJ1-6; TRBD1 aligns across 7 bases. The germline CDR1 and CDR2 sequences are DFQATT and SNEGSKA (reference sequence). The CDR3 loop spans 18 amino acids. The V and J ends lost 0 bases and 5 bases, in that order; junction bases with no gene match: 13. Here the CDR3 reads CSARDRYLVGQNNSPLHF. In DNA, the CDR3 is TGCAGTGCTAGAGATCGATACCTTGTGGGACAGAATAATTCACCCCTCCACTTT.

This chain connects TRBV15 to TRBJ2-1; the D call may be TRBD1 or TRBD2 (5 bases each). V dropped 3 bases and J dropped 8 bases, with 14 bases sitting between them. The CDR3 loop spans 14 amino acids. Germline assignment: CDR1 LNHNV and CDR2 YYDKDF (reference sequence). CDR3 nucleotides: TGTGCCACCAGCAGGGGGGACGGTCTTGATGAGCAGTTCTTC. It specifies CATSRGDGLDEQFF. The whole variable domain, filled in from reference TRBV15 and TRBJ2-1, reads DAMVIQNPRYQVTQFGKPVTLSCSQTLNHNVMYWYQQKSSQAPKLLFHYYDKDFNNEADTPDNFQSRRPNTSFCFLDIRSPGLGDTAMYLCATSRGDGLDEQFFGPGTRLTVL.

The rearrangement joins TRBV3-1 to TRBJ1-4; 8 positions match TRBD1. The junction had 0 bases not matched to a gene; V was cut back by 1 base and J by 5 bases. Per the germline V gene, CDR1 is LGHDT and CDR2 is YNNKEL (reference sequence). The CDR3 runs to 14 residues. The CDR3 reads CASSQAGGNEKLFF. CDR3 nucleotide sequence: TGTGCCAGCAGCCAAGCAGGGGGCAATGAAAAACTGTTTTTT.